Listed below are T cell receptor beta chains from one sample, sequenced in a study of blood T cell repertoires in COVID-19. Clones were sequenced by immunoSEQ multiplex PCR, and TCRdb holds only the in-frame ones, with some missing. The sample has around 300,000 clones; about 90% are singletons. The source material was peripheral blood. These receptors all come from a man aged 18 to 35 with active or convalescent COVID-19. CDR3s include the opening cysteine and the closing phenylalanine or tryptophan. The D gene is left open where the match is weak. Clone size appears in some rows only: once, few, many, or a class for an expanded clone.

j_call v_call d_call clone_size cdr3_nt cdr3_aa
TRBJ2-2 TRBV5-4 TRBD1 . TGTGCCAGCAGCTTATCACAGGGGGGAAACACCGGGGAGCTGTTTTTT CASSLSQGGNTGELFF
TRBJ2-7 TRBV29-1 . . TGCAGCGCTAGGAAGTCGGGAGATCCCCAGCAGTACTTC CSARKSGDPQQYF
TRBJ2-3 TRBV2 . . TGTGCCAGCAGTCGGACGATTCCGGGACTCCCCGGAGATACGCAGTATTTT CASSRTIPGLPGDTQYF
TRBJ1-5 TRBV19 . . TGTGCCAGTAGTATAGTGGAGGGTCGTCAGCCCCAGCATTTT CASSIVEGRQPQHF
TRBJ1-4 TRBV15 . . TGTGCCACCAGCCGGGGAACTAATGAAAAACTGTTTTTT CATSRGTNEKLFF
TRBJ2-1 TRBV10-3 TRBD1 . TGTGCCATCAGTGAAGAAGGGACAGGTCGTAGGTGGGGACAGGGTTTCTATGAGCAGTTCTTC CAISEEGTGRRWGQGFYEQFF
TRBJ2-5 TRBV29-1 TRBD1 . TGCAGCGTCGGGACAGGGTATCGGGAGACCCAGTACTTC CSVGTGYRETQYF
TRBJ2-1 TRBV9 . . TGTGCCAGCAGCGTCGCGACTAGGTACAATGAGCAGTTCTTC CASSVATRYNEQFF
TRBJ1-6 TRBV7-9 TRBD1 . TGTGCCAGCAGCTCAACAGGGGGGAATTCACCCCTCCACTTT CASSSTGGNSPLHF
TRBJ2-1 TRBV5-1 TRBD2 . TGCGCCAGCAGCTTGGGACTAGCGGACAACAATGAGCAGTTCTTC CASSLGLADNNEQFF
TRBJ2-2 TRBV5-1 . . TGCGCCAGCAGCTTAGGGGCGTCGAACACCGGGGAGCTGTTTTTT CASSLGASNTGELFF
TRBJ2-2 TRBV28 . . TGTGCCAGCAGACCAAGGGGTGGGTCCGGGGAGCTGTTTTTT CASRPRGGSGELFF
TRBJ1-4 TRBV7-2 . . TGTGCCAGCAGCCCCCGAACGGGGTACTTTGCAACTAATGAAAAACTGTTTTTT CASSPRTGYFATNEKLFF
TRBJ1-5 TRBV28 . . TGTGCCAGCAGGGGCGGGAATAGCAATCAGCCCCAGCATTTT CASRGGNSNQPQHF
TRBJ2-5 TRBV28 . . TGTGCCAGCAGTTTAGGAGGGGCGGGGGAGACCCAGTACTTC CASSLGGAGETQYF
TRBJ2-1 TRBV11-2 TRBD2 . TGTGCCAGCAGCCCCGGACTAGCGGGGGCCTACAATGAGCAGTTCTTC CASSPGLAGAYNEQFF
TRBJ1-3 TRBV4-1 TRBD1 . TGCGCCAGCAGCCAGAGGGACAGCTCTGGAAACACCATATATTTT CASSQRDSSGNTIYF
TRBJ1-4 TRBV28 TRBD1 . TGTGCCAGCAGTTATCGTGGCAGGGGGAATGAAAAACTGTTTTTT CASSYRGRGNEKLFF
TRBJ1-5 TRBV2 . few TGTGCCAGCAGACAGGGTTTGGTCAATCAGCCCCAGCATTTT CASRQGLVNQPQHF
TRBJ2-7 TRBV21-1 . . TGTGCCAGCAGCCCCTTGAGCGTAGAGCCTTCCTACGAGCAGTACTTC CASSPLSVEPSYEQYF
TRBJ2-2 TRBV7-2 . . TGTGCCAGCAGCCCTTACACCGGGGAGCTGTTTTTT CASSPYTGELFF
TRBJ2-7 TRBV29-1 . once TGCAGCGTTGGGGGACTCGAGACCTACGAGCAGTACTTC CSVGGLETYEQYF